The 30 T cell receptor beta chains below were found in one sample sequenced in a study of blood T cell repertoires in COVID-19. Sequenced by immunoSEQ multiplex PCR; TCRdb stores in-frame clones only, minus some. In the table there are 100,000 to 150,000 clones, approximately 90% of which are singletons. The material sequenced was peripheral blood. Receptors originate from a man in his fifties or sixties with COVID-19, enrolled during active disease.

The genes are TRBV18 and TRBJ1-1, with 7 nucleotides matching TRBD1. V shed 5 bases, J shed 4 bases, and the junction held 10 bases outside the gene matches. In germline, CDR1 is KGHSH, CDR2 LQKENI. The CDR3 has 15 amino acids. The CDR3 DNA sequence: TGTGCCAGCTCAGCCTTACAGGGGCAGGGCACTGAAGCTTTCTTT. Translating it yields CASSALQGQGTEAFF.

The chain recombines TRBV5-1 with TRBJ2-3; 7 bases map to TRBD1. CDR3 length equals 14 residues. Germline trimming cut 3 bases from V and 2 bases from J; bases unmatched to any gene: 3. The V gene's germline CDR1 is SGHRS and CDR2 YFSETQ. As DNA, the CDR3 is TGCGCCAGCAGCTCAGGGACAGACACAGATACGCAGTATTTT. It codes for CASSSGTDTDTQYF.

CDR3 DNA: TGTGCCAGCAGCCAAGAAACCCAGGGGGGATTGAGTGAGCAGTTCTTC. Its translation is CASSQETQGGLSEQFF. The chain couples TRBV4-2 to TRBJ2-1, with D possibly matching TRBD1 (7 bases). The CDR3 has 16 residues. Germline V CDR1 and CDR2: LGHNA, YNFKEQ. Between the trimmed V and J ends, which lost 0 bases and 9 bases, there was a span of 18 bases.

The chain carries TRBV28 and TRBJ2-4; TRBD1 might be the D (6 bases). The ends were cut back, 1 base at V and 4 bases at J, with 14 bases in the middle. There are 16 residues in the CDR3. CDR1 is MDHEN and CDR2 is SYDVKM in the germline V gene. CDR3 amino acids: CASSLSLDSEKNIQYF. CDR3 bases: TGTGCCAGCAGTTTATCCCTGGACAGTGAGAAAAACATTCAGTACTTC.

J is TRBJ2-1 and V is TRBV9; 8 bases map to TRBD2. This CDR3 is 16 amino acids long. Germline V lookup: CDR1 SGDLS, CDR2 YYNGEE. With 3 bases clipped from V and 6 bases from J, the junction kept 11 bases outside the gene matches. CDR3 residues: CASSGLGAGGSNEQFF. The CDR3 DNA follows: TGTGCCAGCAGCGGCCTGGGGGCGGGAGGTTCCAATGAGCAGTTCTTC.

The V and J genes are TRBV7-2 and TRBJ2-5; the match to TRBD1 covers 7 bases. This CDR3 is built from 14 residues. V lost 4 bases to trimming and J lost 4 bases; unmatched junction nucleotides: 6. Germline V lookup: CDR1 SGHTA, CDR2 FQGNSA. CDR3 loop: CASSSRDRAETQYF. The CDR3 region has the DNA TGTGCCAGCAGCTCTCGCGACAGGGCAGAGACCCAGTACTTC.

The chain employs TRBV6-5 and TRBJ2-7; 9 nucleotides align to TRBD2. The germline gives CDR1 MNHEY, CDR2 SVGAGI. This CDR3 contains 15 residues. V lost 5 bases, J lost 2 bases, and 7 bases stayed unmatched. The CDR3 DNA sequence: TGTGCCAGCAGTCGGACTAGCGTTTACCCCTACGAGCAGTACGTC. Amino acids: CASSRTSVYPYEQYV.

The genes are TRBV11-2 and TRBJ1-2; D might be TRBD1 (6 bases). Germline V lookup: CDR1 SGHAT, CDR2 FQNNGV. The V end lost 6 bases, the J end lost 4 bases, and 12 bases lay between the germline ends. The CDR3 covers 13 residues. CDR3 DNA: TGTGCCAGCAGGAAGACAGGCGTCTATGGCTACACCTTC. Its translation: CASRKTGVYGYTF.

In its sample, this clone was seen once. The chain recombines TRBV3-1 (or the pseudogene TRBV3-2) with TRBJ1-4, with D perhaps matching TRBD1 (5 bases). Trimming removed 4 bases at V and 4 bases at J, with 10 bases between. The CDR3 has 14 amino acids. Germline CDR1 is LGHDT and CDR2 is YNNKEL (reference sequence). The CDR3, as DNA: TGTGCCAGCAGCCTTTCCCAGGGTAATGAAAAACTGTTTTTT. Protein product: CASSLSQGNEKLFF.

The gene calls are TRBV30 and TRBJ2-1; the match to TRBD2 covers 8 bases. V lost 4 bases to trimming and J lost 0 bases; unmatched junction nucleotides: 11. This CDR3 is 17 amino acids long. Germline V gives CDR1 GTSNPN, CDR2 SVGIG (reference sequence). The CDR3 nucleotides read TGTGCCTGGACCACCGGACTAGCCTTTAGCTCCTACAATGAGCAGTTCTTC. This gives the protein CAWTTGLAFSSYNEQFF.

The J gene is TRBJ1-2, the V gene TRBV6-5; D unresolved. There are 14 residues in the CDR3. From germline, CDR1 is MNHEY and CDR2 SVGAGI. V was clipped by 6 bases and J by 2 bases, with 13 bases between them. For the CDR3, the DNA is TGTGCCAGCAGCTACAGCGACTTCAACTATGGCTACACCTTC. This translates into CASSYSDFNYGYTF.

V usage is TRBV12-5 and J usage is TRBJ2-1; maybe TRBD2 (5 bases). CDR1 LGHNT and CDR2 FRNRAP come from the germline V gene. Trimming removed 0 bases at V and 10 bases at J, with 10 bases between. The CDR3 covers 13 residues. This CDR3 is CASGLVNPGEQFF. The CDR3 DNA follows: TGTGCTAGTGGTTTGGTTAATCCGGGAGAGCAGTTCTTC.

As DNA, the CDR3 is TGCGCCAGCAGCCAAGTCGGGACAGGGGTCCGGAATGAGCAGTTCTTC. It translates to CASSQVGTGVRNEQFF. This chain links TRBV4-1 with TRBJ2-1; 10 bases match TRBD1. There are 16 residues in the CDR3. Germline V gene lookup returns CDR1 MGHRA and CDR2 YSYEKL. J gave up 7 bases and V 1 base, and 7 bases lay outside the gene matches.

The chain employs TRBV19 and TRBJ1-4, with D possibly matching TRBD1 (5 bases). The germline V gene encodes CDR1 LNHDA and CDR2 SQIVND (reference sequence). V lost 5 bases to trimming and J lost 4 bases, with 14 bases between them. The CDR3 contains 15 residues. CDR3 sequence (DNA): TGTGCCAGTAGTGCACCAAGGGGCGGTAATGAAAAACTGTTTTTT. Translated, it gives CASSAPRGGNEKLFF.

The rearrangement links TRBV27 to TRBJ2-7; D is possibly TRBD1 (5 bases). The CDR3 extends over 13 amino acids. Germline CDR1 and CDR2: MNHEY and SMNVEV (reference sequence). V lost 0 bases and J 6 bases, leaving 9 bases between the germline ends. CDR3 sequence: CASSLSTASEQYF. The CDR3 DNA follows: TGTGCCAGCAGTTTATCGACAGCGAGCGAGCAGTACTTC.

V gene TRBV4-1 combines with J gene TRBJ2-7; 8 nucleotides agree with TRBD1. Germline V gene lookup returns CDR1 MGHRA and CDR2 YSYEKL. Unmatched junction bases numbered 7, after V lost 0 bases and J lost 3 bases. This CDR3 comprises 16 residues. CDR3 protein: CASSQDGTGPNYEQYF. For the CDR3, the DNA is TGCGCCAGCAGCCAAGATGGGACAGGACCTAACTACGAGCAGTACTTC.

The V and J genes are TRBV5-1 and TRBJ2-2, with 11 bases fitting TRBD2. This CDR3 has 16 residues. V gave up 1 base and J gave up 8 bases; unmatched junction bases: 7. CDR1 and CDR2 (germline): SGHRS, YFSETQ. In DNA, the CDR3 is TGCGCCAGCAGCTTGTTGACTAGCGGGGTGAGAGGGGAGCTGTTTTTT. The encoded protein is CASSLLTSGVRGELFF.

The gene calls are TRBV19 and TRBJ2-1, with D perhaps matching TRBD1 (6 bases). Trimming cost V 5 bases and J 8 bases, with 13 bases left between them. CDR3 length: 13 amino acids. The germline gives CDR1 LNHDA, CDR2 SQIVND (reference sequence). Written as DNA, the CDR3 is TGTGCCAGTAGTCTACAGGGAAGGGATGAGCAGTTCTTC. Protein sequence: CASSLQGRDEQFF.

The chain employs TRBV6-6 and TRBJ2-5, with 7 bases fitting TRBD2. V lost 6 bases, J lost 5 bases, and 15 bases stayed unmatched. The CDR3 loop spans 16 amino acids. Germline V gives CDR1 MNHNY, CDR2 SVGAGI (reference sequence). CDR3 nucleotide sequence: TGTGCCAGCAGCCTCTCGGGGAGGGCAAGGTGGGAGACCCAGTACTTC. This translates into CASSLSGRARWETQYF.

CDR3 region: CASRQGGATNEKLFF. In DNA form, the CDR3 reads TGTGCCAGCAGGCAGGGGGGAGCAACTAATGAAAAACTGTTTTTT. The V call is TRBV6-5, the J call TRBJ1-4, with TRBD1 matching 7 bases. CDR3 length: 15 residues. Trimming removed 6 bases from V and 0 bases from J; junction bases left unmatched: 4. Germline V gives CDR1 MNHEY, CDR2 SVGAGI.

This clone was detected once. The rearrangement joins TRBV28 to TRBJ2-1; 12 bases agree with TRBD2. V shed 1 base and J 13 bases; nucleotides not matched to a gene: 5. The CDR3 is made up of 14 amino acids. From germline, CDR1 is MDHEN and CDR2 SYDVKM. The CDR3 protein is CASSLFRLAGDQFF. The CDR3 nucleotides are TGTGCCAGCAGTTTATTTCGACTAGCGGGAGATCAGTTCTTC.

This clone has a handful of counts. The chain combines TRBV25-1 with TRBJ2-3, with D unresolved. V was cut by 4 bases and J by 0 bases, with 8 bases left in between. The CDR3 runs to 14 residues. Germline V gene data show CDR1 as MGHDK and CDR2 as SYGVNS. CDR3 nucleotides: TGTGCCAGCAGTGGGAGACGTAGCACAGATACGCAGTATTTT. This translates into CASSGRRSTDTQYF.

On this clone: Compared with germline, one end of the junction differs, possibly owing to a read error. The sample contains more than one DNA sequence encoding this CDR3. This chain joins TRBV9 and TRBJ2-5, with no clear D. CDR1 SGDLS and CDR2 YYNGEE come from the germline V gene. CDR3 length: 13 amino acids. The CDR3 sequence is CASSVGDQETQYF. The CDR3, as DNA: TGTGCTAGCAGCGTAGGCGACCAAGAGACCCAGTACTTC.

V usage is TRBV4-2 and J usage is TRBJ2-7; 10 positions match TRBD2. CDR1 is LGHNA and CDR2 is YNFKEQ in the germline V gene. Trimming removed 4 bases from V and 0 bases from J; junction bases left unmatched: 3. The CDR3 has 15 amino acids. The CDR3 spells CASSLLAGASYEQYF. Written as DNA, the CDR3 is TGTGCCAGCAGCCTGCTAGCGGGAGCCTCCTACGAGCAGTACTTC.

The chain carries TRBV5-6 and TRBJ2-2; 15 nucleotides match TRBD2. CDR3 length: 18 residues. The trim removed 3 bases at V and 7 bases at J, leaving 10 bases unmatched. Per germline, CDR1 SGHDT and CDR2 YYEEEE. This CDR3 is CASSSPGLAGGSVGELFF. CDR3 coding DNA: TGTGCCAGCAGCTCCCCAGGACTAGCGGGAGGGTCGGTCGGGGAGCTGTTTTTT.

This chain joins TRBV19 and TRBJ1-2; 12 bases are a match to TRBD1. J lost 3 bases, V lost 3 bases, and 8 bases had no gene match. The CDR3 is 17 amino acids. Looked up from germline, CDR1 is LNHDA and CDR2 is SQIVND (reference sequence). CDR3 region: CASSIQGTGGDHYGYTF. The DNA for the CDR3 is TGTGCCAGTAGTATTCAAGGGACAGGGGGCGATCACTATGGCTACACCTTC.

This sequence joins TRBV4-1 and TRBJ2-3, with 9 nucleotides matching TRBD2. The CDR3 is 17 amino acids. The V and J ends lost 0 bases and 3 bases, in that order; junction bases with no gene match: 7. CDR1 is MGHRA, CDR2 YSYEKL, per germline. The CDR3 DNA sequence: TGCGCCAGCAGCCAAGATCCATTGGCGGGAGGGACAGATACGCAGTATTTT. It specifies CASSQDPLAGGTDTQYF.

The genes are TRBV2 and TRBJ1-3; TRBD1 aligns across 12 bases. The V gene's germline CDR1 is SNHLY and CDR2 FYNNEI. The CDR3 sequence is 16 residues long. V lost 7 bases to trimming and J lost 4 bases; unmatched junction nucleotides: 8. CDR3 sequence reads: CASTTGTGGAGNTIYF. CDR3 in DNA: TGTGCCAGCACCACCGGGACAGGGGGCGCCGGAAACACCATATATTTT. The full variable domain, its missing parts supplied by reference TRBV2 and TRBJ1-3, is EPEVTQTPSHQVTQMGQEVILRCVPISNHLYFYWYRQILGQKVEFLVSFYNNEISEKSEIFDDQFSVERPDGSNFTLKIRSTKLEDSAMYFCASTTGTGGAGNTIYFGEGSWLTVV.

The chain has TRBV2 and TRBJ2-1; 13 bases match TRBD2. In germline, CDR1 is SNHLY, CDR2 FYNNEI. The CDR3 extends over 14 amino acids. V lost 6 bases to trimming and J lost 6 bases; unmatched junction nucleotides: 2. The CDR3 protein is CASRGTSGINEQFF. The CDR3 nucleotides read TGTGCCAGCAGGGGGACTAGCGGGATCAATGAGCAGTTCTTC.

J is TRBJ1-3 and V is TRBV12-3 or TRBV12-4, with D uncertain. Trimming pared 10 bases from V and 7 bases from J, leaving 8 bases between. CDR3 length: 10 amino acids. The CDR3 coding sequence is TGTGCCACCAGCATCAACACCATATATTTT. Encoded protein: CATSINTIYF.